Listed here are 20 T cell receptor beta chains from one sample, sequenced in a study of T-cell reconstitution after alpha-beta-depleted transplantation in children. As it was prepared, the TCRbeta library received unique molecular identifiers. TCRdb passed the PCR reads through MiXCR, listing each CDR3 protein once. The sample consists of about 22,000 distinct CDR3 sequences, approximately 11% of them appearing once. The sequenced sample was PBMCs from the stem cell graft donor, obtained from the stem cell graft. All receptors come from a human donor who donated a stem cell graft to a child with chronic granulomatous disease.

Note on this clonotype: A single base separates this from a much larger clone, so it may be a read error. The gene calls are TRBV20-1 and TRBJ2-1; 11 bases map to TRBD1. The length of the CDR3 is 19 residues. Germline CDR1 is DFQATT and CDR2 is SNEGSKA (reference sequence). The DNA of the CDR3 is TGCTGTGCTAGGGAGAAGGACAGGGGGCAAAGCAAGTCGGGCAATGAGCAGTTCTTC. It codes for CCAREKDRGQSKSGNEQFF.

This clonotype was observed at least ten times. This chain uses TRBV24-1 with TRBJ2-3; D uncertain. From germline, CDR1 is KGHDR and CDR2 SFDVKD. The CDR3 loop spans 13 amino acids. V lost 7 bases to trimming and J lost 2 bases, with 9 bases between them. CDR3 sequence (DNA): TGTGCCACCAGCCCAGAGCACACAGATACGCAGTATTTT. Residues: CATSPEHTDTQYF.

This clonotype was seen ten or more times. In nucleotides, the CDR3 is TGCAGTGCTAGGGCCGGGGACAATGAGCAGTTCTTC. This codes for CSARAGDNEQFF. The chain links TRBV20-1 to TRBJ2-1; a possible D gene is TRBD2 (5 bases). Trimming removed 3 bases from V and 5 bases from J, with 8 bases in between. Germline V gives CDR1 DFQATT, CDR2 SNEGSKA (reference sequence). This CDR3 spans 12 amino acids.

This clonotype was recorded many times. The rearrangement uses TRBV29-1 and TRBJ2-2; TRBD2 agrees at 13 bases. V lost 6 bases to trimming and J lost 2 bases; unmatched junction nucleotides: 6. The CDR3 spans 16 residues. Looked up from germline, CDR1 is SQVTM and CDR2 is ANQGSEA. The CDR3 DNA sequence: TGCAGCGTCCCTGGACTAGCGGGAGCCAACACCGGGGAGCTGTTTTTT. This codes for CSVPGLAGANTGELFF.

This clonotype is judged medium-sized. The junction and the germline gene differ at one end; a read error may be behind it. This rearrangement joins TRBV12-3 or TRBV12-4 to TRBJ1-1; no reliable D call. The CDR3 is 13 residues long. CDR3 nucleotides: TGTGCCAGCAGCTTAGGTCCGAACACTGAAGCTTTCTTT. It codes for CASSLGPNTEAFF.

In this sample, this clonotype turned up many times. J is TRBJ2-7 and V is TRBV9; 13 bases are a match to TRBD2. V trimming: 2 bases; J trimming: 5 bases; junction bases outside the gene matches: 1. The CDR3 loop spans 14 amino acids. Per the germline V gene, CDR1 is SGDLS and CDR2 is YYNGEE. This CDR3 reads CASSVGTSGDEQYF. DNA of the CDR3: TGTGCCAGCAGCGTGGGGACTAGCGGGGACGAGCAGTACTTC.

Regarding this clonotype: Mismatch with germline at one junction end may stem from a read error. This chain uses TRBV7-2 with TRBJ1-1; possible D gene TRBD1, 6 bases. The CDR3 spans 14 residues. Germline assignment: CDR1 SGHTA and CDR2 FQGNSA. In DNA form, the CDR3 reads TGTGCCAGCAGCTTACAGGGGTTGAACACTGAAGCTTTCTTC. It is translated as CASSLQGLNTEAFF.

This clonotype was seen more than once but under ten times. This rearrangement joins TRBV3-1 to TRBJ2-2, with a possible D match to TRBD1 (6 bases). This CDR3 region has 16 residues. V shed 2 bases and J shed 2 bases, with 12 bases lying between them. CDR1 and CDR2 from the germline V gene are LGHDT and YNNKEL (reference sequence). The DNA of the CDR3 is TGTGCCAGCAGCCAATTGCTACAGGGAAACACCGGGGAGCTGTTTTTT. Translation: CASSQLLQGNTGELFF.

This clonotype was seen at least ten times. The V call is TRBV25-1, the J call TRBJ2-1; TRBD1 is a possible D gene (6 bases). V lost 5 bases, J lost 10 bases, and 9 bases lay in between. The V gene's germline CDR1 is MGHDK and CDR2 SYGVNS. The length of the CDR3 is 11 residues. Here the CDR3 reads CASSRGYEQFF. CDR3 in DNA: TGTGCCAGCAGTAGGGGGTACGAGCAGTTCTTC. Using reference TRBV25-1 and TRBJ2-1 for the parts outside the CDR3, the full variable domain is EADIYQTPRYLVIGTGKKITLECSQTMGHDKMYWYQQDPGMELHLIHYSYGVNSTEKGDLSSESTVSRIRTEHFPLTLESARPSHTSQYLCASSRGYEQFFGPGTRLTVL.

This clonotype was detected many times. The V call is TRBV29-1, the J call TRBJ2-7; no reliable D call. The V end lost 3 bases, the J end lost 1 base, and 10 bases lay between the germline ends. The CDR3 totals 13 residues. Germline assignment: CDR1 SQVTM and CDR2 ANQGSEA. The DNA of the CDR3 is TGCAGCGTTGAGCATGGGTCTTCCTACGAGCAGTACTTC. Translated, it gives CSVEHGSSYEQYF.

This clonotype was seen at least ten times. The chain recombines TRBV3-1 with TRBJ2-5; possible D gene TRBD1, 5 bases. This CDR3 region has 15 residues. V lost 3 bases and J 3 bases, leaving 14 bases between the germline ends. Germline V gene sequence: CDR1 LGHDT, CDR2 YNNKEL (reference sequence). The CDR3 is CASSQGPGQEETQYF. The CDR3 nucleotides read TGTGCCAGCAGCCAGGGTCCAGGGCAAGAAGAGACCCAGTACTTC.

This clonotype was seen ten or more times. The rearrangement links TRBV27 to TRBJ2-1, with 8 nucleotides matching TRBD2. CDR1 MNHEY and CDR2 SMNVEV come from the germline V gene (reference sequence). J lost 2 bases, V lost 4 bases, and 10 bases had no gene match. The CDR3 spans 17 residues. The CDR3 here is CASSSGGGPSTYNEQFF. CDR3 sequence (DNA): TGTGCCAGCAGTTCGGGGGGGGGCCCTTCGACCTACAATGAGCAGTTCTTC.

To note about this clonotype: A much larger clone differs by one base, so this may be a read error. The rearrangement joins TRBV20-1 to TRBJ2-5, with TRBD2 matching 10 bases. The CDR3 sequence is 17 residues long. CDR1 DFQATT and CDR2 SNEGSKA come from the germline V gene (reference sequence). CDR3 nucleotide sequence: TGCTGTGCTAGTCAGGTTAGCGGGGGGCCTCTCGGAGAGACCCAGTACTTC. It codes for CCASQVSGGPLGETQYF.

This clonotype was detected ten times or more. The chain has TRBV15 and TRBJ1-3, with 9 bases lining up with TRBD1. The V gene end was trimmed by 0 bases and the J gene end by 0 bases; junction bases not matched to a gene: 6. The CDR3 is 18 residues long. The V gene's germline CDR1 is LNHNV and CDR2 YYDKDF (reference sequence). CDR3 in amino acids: CATSREPGQGPSGNTIYF. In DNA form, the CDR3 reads TGTGCCACCAGCAGAGAACCGGGACAGGGTCCCTCTGGAAACACCATATATTTT.

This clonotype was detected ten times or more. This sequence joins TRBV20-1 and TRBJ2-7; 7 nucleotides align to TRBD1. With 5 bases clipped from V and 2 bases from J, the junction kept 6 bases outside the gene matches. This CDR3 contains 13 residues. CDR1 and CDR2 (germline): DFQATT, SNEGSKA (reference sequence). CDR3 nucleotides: TGCAGTGCTGACGCCGGGACAGCCTACGAGCAGTACTTC. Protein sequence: CSADAGTAYEQYF.

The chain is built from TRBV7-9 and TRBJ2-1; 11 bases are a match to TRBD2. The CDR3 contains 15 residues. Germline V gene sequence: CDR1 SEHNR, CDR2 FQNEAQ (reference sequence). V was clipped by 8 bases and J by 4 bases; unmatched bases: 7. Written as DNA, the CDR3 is TGTGCCAGCCGCGGCGGGACTAGCGGTTACAATGAGCAGTTCTTC. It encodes CASRGGTSGYNEQFF.

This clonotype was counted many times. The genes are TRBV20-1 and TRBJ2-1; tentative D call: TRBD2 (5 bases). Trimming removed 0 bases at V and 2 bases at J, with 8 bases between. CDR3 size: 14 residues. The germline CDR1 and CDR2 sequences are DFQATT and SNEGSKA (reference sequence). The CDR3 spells CSARDWTAYNEQFF. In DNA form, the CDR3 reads TGCAGTGCTAGAGATTGGACTGCCTACAATGAGCAGTTCTTC.

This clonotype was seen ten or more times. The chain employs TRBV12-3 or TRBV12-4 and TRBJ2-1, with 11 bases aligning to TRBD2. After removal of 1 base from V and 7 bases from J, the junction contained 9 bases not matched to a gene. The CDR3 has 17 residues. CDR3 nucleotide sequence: TGTGCCAGCAGTTTAGTTCTAGCGGGGGGTTCTGGGAATGAGCAGTTCTTC. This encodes CASSLVLAGGSGNEQFF.

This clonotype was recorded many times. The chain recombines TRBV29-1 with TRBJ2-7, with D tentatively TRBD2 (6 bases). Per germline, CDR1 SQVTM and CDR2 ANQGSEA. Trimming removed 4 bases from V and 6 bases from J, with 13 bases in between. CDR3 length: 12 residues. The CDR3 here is CSVARVGGEQYF. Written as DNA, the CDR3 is TGCAGCGTTGCTCGAGTGGGGGGCGAGCAGTACTTC.

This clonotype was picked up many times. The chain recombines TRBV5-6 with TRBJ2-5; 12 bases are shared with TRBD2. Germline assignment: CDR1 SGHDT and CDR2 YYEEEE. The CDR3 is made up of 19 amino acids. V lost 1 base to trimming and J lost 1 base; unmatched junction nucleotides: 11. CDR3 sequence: CASSLKLSSGGAFQETQYF. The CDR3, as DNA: TGTGCCAGCAGCTTGAAGCTGTCTAGCGGGGGGGCGTTCCAAGAGACCCAGTACTTC.